The T cell receptor beta chain described here comes from a study of blood T cell repertoires in COVID-19. The V end lost 5 bases, the J end lost 1 base, and 9 bases lay between the germline ends. In germline, CDR1 is MNHEY, CDR2 SMNVEV (reference sequence). The CDR3 is 13 residues long. The table came from immunoSEQ multiplex PCR; TCRdb's copy has only in-frame clones and leaves some out. The table has approximately 400,000 clones, roughly 88% seen once. This clone was seen only once. The TCR originated in a woman in her 50s with COVID-19, enrolled during active disease. Material: peripheral blood. V usage is TRBV27 and J usage is TRBJ2-7; tentative D call: TRBD1 (6 bases). This CDR3 reads CASSQTGSYEQYF. The CDR3 DNA is TGTGCCAGCAGTCAAACAGGGTCCTACGAGCAGTACTTC.